One sample yielded the 10 T cell receptor beta chains listed below, sequenced in a study of glioma-infiltrating T cells. Using RNA template, CDR3s of TCR alpha and beta were amplified with iRepertoire arm-PCR. One entry per CDR3 protein results from TCRdb running MiXCR on the multiplex PCR reads. The top ten hold 12% of the sample, which has around 350,000 distinct CDR3 sequences, around 38% seen once. Sequencing was carried out using glioma tissue, nonneoplastic brain tissue, or PBMCs (not recorded which). These receptors all come from a human donor with low-grade glioma or glioblastoma, undergoing nonglioma brain surgery, or in good health (not recorded which).

The V and J genes are TRBV20-1 and TRBJ2-1; D remains unclear. The CDR3 is 16 amino acids. V gave up 8 bases and J gave up 5 bases, with 25 bases separating them. Germline lookup yields CDR1 DFQATT and CDR2 SNEGSKA (reference sequence). CDR3 sequence: CSLPPLVDRRHNEQFF. The CDR3 nucleotides are TGCAGTCTGCCCCCTTTAGTGGACCGAAGACACAATGAGCAGTTCTTC.

The CDR3 sequence: CASSFGRLAFSSGANVLTF. DNA of the CDR3: TGTGCCAGCAGCTTCGGCCGACTAGCCTTCTCCTCTGGGGCCAACGTCCTGACTTTC. This chain connects TRBV7-2 to TRBJ2-6; 7 nucleotides agree with TRBD2. Germline assignment: CDR1 SGHTA and CDR2 FQGNSA. The junction had 11 bases not matched to a gene; V was cut back by 3 bases and J by 0 bases. The CDR3 has 19 residues.

The sample holds many counts of this clonotype. V usage is TRBV6-2 or TRBV6-3 and J usage is TRBJ1-2, with D hard to call. Germline V CDR1 and CDR2: MNHEY, SVGEGT. This CDR3 region has 13 residues. Trimming shortened V by 7 bases and J by 6 bases, and 15 bases separated the two germline ends. The CDR3 sequence is CASISPLGDGYTF. CDR3 nucleotides: TGTGCCAGCATTTCCCCCTTAGGAGATGGCTACACCTTC.

This clonotype was picked up a small number of times. V usage is TRBV7-2 and J usage is TRBJ2-5; a possible D gene is TRBD2 (5 bases). Germline V gene sequence: CDR1 SGHTA, CDR2 FQGNSA. The CDR3 sequence is 13 residues long. V dropped 5 bases and J dropped 1 base, with 8 bases sitting between them. The CDR3 nucleotides read TGTGCCAGCAGCAGGACTCTCCAAGAGACCCAGTACTTC. Its translation: CASSRTLQETQYF.

This clonotype was seen only a few times. The rearrangement links TRBV12-3 or TRBV12-4 to TRBJ1-6; 8 bases agree with TRBD1. The V gene end was trimmed by 5 bases and the J gene end by 6 bases; junction bases not matched to a gene: 6. The CDR3 is 15 amino acids. The CDR3 nucleotides read TGTGCCAGCAGTCCACCAGGGGGCGGTAATTCACCCCTCCACTTT. Translation gives CASSPPGGGNSPLHF.

This clonotype has more than one count but fewer than ten. Since the CDR3 does not end with the conserved phenylalanine or tryptophan, this likely comes from a read error. This chain joins TRBV7-2 and TRBJ2-3; tentatively, D is TRBD2 (6 bases). The CDR3 is 15 residues long. From germline, CDR1 is SGHTA and CDR2 FQGNSA. Trimming stripped 0 bases from V and 4 bases from J, with 11 bases between. This CDR3 is CASSLAGGSADTQYL. CDR3 coding DNA: TGTGCCAGCAGCTTAGCGGGAGGTAGCGCAGATACGCAGTATCTT.

This clonotype came up a few times. The chain employs TRBV10-3 and TRBJ2-7; D may be TRBD1 (6 bases). Germline CDR1 is ENHRY and CDR2 is SYGVKD. Trimming shortened V by 6 bases and J by 5 bases, and 14 bases separated the two germline ends. The CDR3 spans 13 residues. In DNA, the CDR3 is TGTGCCATCAGGGATCGTCCAGGGGACGAGCAGTACTTC. Protein sequence: CAIRDRPGDEQYF.

This clonotype turned up a few times. The chain couples TRBV15 to TRBJ1-5, with 7 bases that match TRBD1. The CDR3 length is 15 residues. From germline, CDR1 is LNHNV and CDR2 YYDKDF (reference sequence). V trimming: 1 base; J trimming: 7 bases; junction bases outside the gene matches: 7. CDR3: CATSRGGQAAQPQHF. The DNA for the CDR3 is TGTGCCACCAGCAGAGGAGGACAGGCGGCACAGCCCCAGCATTTT.

This rearrangement joins TRBV12-3 or TRBV12-4 to TRBJ2-1; 9 positions agree with TRBD2. The CDR3 has 15 residues. V shed 6 bases, J shed 4 bases, and the junction held 7 bases outside the gene matches. The CDR3 here is CASSTGTSRYNEQFF. The CDR3 DNA reads TGTGCCAGCAGCACCGGGACTAGCAGATACAATGAGCAGTTCTTC.

A remark on this clonotype: This may stem from a read error, because a much larger clone lies one nucleotide away. The V call is TRBV28, the J call TRBJ1-1; D unclear. Germline lookup yields CDR1 MDHEN and CDR2 SYDVKM. This CDR3 is 13 amino acids long. V shed 1 base and J shed 4 bases, with 7 bases lying between them. CDR3 bases: TGTGCCAGCAGTTTATCCGACATCACTGAAGCTTTCTTT. Amino acid sequence: CASSLSDITEAFF.